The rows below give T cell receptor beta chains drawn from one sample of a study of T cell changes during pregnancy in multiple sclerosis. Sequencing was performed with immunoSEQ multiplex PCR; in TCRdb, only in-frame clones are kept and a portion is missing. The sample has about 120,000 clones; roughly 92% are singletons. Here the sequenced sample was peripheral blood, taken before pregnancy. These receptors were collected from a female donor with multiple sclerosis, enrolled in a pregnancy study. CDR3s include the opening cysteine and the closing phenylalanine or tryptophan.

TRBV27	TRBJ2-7	CASMASGGGLYEQYF
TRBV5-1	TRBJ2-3	CASSLIGEDTQYF
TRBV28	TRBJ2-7	CASSSTSGAGYEQYF
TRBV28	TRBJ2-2	CASSFFSVTGELFF
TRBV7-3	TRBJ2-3	CASSLSVVADTQYF
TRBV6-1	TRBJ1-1	CASSDPGQLSTEAFF
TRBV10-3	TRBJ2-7	CAISGTGKSYEQYF
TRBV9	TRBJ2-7	CASSVGSGGYEQYF
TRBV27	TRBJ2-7	CASAGGADNFYEQYF
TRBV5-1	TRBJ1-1	CASSASGQGERAFF
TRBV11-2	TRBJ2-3	CASRKTSGGPGDTQYF
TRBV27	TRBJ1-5	CASSSTGQPQHF
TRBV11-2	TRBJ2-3	CASSLDGGADTQYF
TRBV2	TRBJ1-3	CASSESRDSNISELRSSGNTIYF
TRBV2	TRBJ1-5	CASSDARGPNQPQHF
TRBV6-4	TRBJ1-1	CASSPGQNTEAFF
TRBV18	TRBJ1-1	CASSPPTGQNTEAFF
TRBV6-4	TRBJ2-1	CASSDSFGASGENEQFF
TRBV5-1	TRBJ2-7	CASSLGRSYEQYF
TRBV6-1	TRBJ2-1	CASSGWTSSSYNEQFF
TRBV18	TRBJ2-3	CASSPGTLKEDTQYF
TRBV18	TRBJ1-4	CASSPRLSTNEKLFF
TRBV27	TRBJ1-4	CASSDGDKKLFF